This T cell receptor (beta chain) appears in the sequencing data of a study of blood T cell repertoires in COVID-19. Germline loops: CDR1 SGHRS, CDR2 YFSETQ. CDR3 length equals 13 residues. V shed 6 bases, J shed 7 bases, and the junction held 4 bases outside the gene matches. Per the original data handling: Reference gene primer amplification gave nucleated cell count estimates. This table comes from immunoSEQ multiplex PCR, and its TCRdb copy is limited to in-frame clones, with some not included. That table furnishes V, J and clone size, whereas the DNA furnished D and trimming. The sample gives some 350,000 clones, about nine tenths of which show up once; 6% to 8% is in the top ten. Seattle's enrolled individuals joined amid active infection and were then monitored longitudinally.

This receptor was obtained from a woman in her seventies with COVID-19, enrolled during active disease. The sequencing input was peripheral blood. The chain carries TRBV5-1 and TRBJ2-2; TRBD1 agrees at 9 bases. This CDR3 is CASTRTGDGELFF. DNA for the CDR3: TGCGCCAGCACCCGGACAGGGGACGGGGAGCTGTTTTTT.